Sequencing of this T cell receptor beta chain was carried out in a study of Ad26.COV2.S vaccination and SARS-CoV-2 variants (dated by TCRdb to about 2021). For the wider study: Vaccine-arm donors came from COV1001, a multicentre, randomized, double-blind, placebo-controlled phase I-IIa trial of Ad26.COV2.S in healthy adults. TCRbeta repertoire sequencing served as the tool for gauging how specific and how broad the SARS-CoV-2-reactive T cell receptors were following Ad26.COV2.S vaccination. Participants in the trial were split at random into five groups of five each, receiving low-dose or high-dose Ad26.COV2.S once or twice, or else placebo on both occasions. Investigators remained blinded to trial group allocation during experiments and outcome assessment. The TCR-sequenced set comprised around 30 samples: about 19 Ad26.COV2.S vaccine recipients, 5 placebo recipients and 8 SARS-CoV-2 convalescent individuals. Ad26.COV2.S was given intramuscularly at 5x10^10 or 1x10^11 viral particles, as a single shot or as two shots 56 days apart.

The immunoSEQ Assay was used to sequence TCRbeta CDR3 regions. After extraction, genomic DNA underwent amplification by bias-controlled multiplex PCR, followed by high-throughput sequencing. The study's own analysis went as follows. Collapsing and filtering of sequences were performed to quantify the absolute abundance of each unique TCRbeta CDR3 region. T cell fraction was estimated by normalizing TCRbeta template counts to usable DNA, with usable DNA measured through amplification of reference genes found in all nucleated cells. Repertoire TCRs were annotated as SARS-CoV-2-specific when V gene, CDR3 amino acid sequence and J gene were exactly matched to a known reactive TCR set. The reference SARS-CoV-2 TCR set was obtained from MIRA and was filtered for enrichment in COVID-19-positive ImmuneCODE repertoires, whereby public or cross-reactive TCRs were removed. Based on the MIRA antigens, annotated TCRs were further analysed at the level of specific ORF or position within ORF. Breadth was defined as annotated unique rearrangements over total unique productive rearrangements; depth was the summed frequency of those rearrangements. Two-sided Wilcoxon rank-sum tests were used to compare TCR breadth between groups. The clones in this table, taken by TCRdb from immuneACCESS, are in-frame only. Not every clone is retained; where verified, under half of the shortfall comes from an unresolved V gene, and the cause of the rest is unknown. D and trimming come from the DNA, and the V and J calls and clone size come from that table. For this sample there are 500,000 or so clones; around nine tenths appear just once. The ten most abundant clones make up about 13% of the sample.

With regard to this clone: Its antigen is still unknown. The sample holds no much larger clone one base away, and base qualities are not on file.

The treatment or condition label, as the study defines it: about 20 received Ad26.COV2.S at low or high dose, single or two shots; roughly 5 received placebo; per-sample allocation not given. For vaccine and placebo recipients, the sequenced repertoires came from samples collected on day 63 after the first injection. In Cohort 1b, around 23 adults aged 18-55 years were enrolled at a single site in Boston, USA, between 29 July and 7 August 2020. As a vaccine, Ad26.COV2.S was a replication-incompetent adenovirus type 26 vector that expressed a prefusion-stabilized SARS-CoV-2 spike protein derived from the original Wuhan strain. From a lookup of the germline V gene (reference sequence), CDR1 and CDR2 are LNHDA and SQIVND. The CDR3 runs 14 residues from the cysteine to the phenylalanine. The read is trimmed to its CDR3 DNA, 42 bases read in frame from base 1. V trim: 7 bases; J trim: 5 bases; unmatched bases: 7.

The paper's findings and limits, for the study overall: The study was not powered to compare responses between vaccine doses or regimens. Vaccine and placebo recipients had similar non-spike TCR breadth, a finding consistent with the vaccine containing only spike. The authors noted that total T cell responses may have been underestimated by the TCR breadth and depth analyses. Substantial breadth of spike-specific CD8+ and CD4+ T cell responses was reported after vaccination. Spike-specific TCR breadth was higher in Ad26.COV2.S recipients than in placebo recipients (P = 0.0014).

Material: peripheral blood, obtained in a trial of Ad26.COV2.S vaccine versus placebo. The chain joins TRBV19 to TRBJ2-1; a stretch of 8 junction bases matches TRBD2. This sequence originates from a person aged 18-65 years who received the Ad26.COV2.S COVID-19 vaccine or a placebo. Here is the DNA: TGTGCCAGTAACATCGGGAGGGTACACAATGAGCAGTTCTTC. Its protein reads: CASNIGRVHNEQFF.